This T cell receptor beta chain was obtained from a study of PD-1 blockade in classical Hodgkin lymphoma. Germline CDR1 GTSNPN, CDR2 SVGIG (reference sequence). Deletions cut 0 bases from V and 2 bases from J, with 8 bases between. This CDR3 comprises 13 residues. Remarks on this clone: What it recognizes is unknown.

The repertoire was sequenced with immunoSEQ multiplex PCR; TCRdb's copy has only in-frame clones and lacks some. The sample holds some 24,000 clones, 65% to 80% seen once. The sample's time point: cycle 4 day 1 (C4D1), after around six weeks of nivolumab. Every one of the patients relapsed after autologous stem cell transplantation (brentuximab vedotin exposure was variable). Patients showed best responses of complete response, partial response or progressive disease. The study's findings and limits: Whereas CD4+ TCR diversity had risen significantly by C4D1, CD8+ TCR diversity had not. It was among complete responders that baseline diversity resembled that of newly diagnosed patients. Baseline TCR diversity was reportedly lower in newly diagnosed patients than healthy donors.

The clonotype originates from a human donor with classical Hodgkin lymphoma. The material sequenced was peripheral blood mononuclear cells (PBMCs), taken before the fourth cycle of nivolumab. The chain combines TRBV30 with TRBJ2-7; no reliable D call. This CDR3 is CAWSVGLPYEQYF. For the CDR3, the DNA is TGTGCCTGGAGTGTAGGTCTCCCCTACGAGCAGTACTTC.